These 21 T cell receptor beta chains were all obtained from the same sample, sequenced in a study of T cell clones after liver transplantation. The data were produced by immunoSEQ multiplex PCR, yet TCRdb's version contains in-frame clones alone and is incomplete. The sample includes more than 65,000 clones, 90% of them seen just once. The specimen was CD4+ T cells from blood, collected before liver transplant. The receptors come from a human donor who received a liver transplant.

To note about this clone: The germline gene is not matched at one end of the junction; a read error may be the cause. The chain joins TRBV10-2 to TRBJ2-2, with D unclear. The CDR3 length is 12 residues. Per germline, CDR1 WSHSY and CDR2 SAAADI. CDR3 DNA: TGCGCCAGTAACCCGAACCCCGGGGAGCTGTTTTTT. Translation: CASNPNPGELFF.

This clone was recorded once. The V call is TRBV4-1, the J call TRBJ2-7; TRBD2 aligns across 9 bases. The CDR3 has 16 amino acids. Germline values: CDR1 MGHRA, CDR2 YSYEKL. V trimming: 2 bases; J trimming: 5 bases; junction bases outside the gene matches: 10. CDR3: CASSQIVGTSTDEQYF. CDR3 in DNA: TGCGCCAGCAGCCAAATCGTCGGGACTAGCACCGACGAGCAGTACTTC.

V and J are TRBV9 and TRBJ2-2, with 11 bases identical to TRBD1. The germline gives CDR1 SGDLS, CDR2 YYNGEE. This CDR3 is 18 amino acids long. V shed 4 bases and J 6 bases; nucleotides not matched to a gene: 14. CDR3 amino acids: CASSSYPPGQGGAGELFF. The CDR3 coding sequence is TGTGCCAGCAGCTCGTATCCTCCGGGACAGGGGGGCGCCGGGGAGCTGTTTTTT.

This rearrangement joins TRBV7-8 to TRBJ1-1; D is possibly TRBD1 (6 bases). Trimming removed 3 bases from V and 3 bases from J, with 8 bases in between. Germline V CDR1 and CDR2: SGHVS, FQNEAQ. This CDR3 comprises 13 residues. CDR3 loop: CASSFRTDTEAFF. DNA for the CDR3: TGTGCCAGCAGCTTCCGGACAGACACTGAAGCTTTCTTT.

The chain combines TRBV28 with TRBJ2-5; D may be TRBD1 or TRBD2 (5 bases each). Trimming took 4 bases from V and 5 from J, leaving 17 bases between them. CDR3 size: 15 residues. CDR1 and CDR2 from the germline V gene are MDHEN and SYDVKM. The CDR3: CASSSLGTLVETQYF. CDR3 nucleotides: TGTGCCAGCAGTTCTCTCGGGACGCTGGTGGAGACCCAGTACTTC.

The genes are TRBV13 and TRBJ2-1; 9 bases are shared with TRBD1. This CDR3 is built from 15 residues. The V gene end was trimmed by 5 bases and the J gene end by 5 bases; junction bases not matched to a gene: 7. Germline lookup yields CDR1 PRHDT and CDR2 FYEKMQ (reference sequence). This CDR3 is CASSENRGRHNEQFF. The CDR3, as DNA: TGTGCCAGCAGCGAGAACAGGGGGCGCCACAATGAGCAGTTCTTC.

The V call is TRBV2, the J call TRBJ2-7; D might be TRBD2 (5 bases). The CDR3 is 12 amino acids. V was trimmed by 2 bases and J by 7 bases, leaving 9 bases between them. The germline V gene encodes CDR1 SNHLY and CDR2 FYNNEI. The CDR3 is CASSEPPGEQYF. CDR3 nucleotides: TGTGCCAGCAGTGAACCCCCGGGAGAGCAGTACTTC.

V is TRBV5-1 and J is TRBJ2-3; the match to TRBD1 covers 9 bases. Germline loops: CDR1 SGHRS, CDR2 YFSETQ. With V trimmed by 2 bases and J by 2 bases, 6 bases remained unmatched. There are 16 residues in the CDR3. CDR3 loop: CASSLQGARVTDTQYF. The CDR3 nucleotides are TGCGCCAGCAGCTTACAGGGGGCTAGAGTCACAGATACGCAGTATTTT.

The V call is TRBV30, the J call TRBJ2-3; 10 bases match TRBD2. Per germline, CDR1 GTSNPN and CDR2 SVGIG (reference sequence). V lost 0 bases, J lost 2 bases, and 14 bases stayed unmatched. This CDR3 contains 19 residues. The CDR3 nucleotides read TGTGCCTGGAGTGTATACGGAACAGTTACTAGCGGGAACACAGATACGCAGTATTTT. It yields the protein CAWSVYGTVTSGNTDTQYF.

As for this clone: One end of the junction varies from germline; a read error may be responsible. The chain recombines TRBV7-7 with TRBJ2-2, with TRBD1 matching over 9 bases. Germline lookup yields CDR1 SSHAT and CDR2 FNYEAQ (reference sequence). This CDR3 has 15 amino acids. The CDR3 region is CASSRDRVDTGELFF. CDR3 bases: TGTGCTAGCAGCCGGGACAGGGTCGACACCGGGGAGCTGTTTTTT.

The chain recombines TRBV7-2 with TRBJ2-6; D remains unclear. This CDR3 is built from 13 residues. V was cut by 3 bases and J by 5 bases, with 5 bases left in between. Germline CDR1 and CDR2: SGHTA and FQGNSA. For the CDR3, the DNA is TGTGCCAGCAGCTTTTTACGGGCCAACGTCCTGACTTTC. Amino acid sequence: CASSFLRANVLTF.

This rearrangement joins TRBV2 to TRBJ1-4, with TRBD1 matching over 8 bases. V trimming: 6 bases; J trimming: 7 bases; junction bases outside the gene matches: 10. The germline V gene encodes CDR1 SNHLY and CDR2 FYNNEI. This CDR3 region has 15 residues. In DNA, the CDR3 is TGTGCCAGCAGGACGATCCAGGGGGCGGGTGAAAAACTGTTTTTT. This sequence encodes CASRTIQGAGEKLFF.

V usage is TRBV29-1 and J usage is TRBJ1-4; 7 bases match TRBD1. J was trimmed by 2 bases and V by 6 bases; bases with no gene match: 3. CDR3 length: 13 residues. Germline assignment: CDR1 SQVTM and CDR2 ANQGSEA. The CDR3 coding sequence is TGCAGCGTCCGGGGACAGACTAATGAAAAACTGTTTTTT. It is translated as CSVRGQTNEKLFF.

This CDR3 is CASRAPAGGTEAFF. In nucleotides, the CDR3 is TGTGCCAGCAGGGCCCCGGCAGGGGGCACTGAAGCTTTCTTT. The chain couples TRBV2 to TRBJ1-1; 7 nucleotides line up with TRBD1. V dropped 6 bases and J dropped 4; count of bases not matched to a gene: 8. Germline values: CDR1 SNHLY, CDR2 FYNNEI. The CDR3 sequence is 14 residues long.

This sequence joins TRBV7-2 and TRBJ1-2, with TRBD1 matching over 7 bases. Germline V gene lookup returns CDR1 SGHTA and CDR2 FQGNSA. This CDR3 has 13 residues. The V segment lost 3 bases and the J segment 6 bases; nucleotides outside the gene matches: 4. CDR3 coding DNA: TGTGCCAGCAGCTTGAGACAGGGAGATGGCTACACCTTC. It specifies CASSLRQGDGYTF.

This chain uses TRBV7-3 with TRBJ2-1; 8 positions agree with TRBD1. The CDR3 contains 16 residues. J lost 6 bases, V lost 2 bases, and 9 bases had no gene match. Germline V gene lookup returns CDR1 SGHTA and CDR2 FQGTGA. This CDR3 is CASSLQGASLSNEQFF. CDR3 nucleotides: TGTGCCAGCAGCTTACAGGGGGCGTCTCTGTCCAATGAGCAGTTCTTC.

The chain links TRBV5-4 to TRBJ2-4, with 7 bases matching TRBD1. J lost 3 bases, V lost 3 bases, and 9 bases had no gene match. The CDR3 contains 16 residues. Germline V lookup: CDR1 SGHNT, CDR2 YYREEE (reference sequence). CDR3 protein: CASSSRQGEDKNIQYF. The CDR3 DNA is TGTGCCAGCAGCTCCAGACAGGGAGAGGACAAAAACATTCAGTACTTC. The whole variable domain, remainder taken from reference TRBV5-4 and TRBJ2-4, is ETGVTQSPTHLIKTRGQQVTLRCSSQSGHNTVSWYQQALGQGPQFIFQYYREEENGRGNFPPRFSGLQFPNYSSELNVNALELDDSALYLCASSSRQGEDKNIQYFGAGTRLSVL.

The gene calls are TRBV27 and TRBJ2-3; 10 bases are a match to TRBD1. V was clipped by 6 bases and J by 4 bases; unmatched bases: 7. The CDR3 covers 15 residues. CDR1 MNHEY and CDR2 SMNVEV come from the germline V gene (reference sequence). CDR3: CASRRTGGSSDTQYF. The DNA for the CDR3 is TGTGCCAGCAGACGGACAGGGGGTTCCTCAGATACGCAGTATTTT.

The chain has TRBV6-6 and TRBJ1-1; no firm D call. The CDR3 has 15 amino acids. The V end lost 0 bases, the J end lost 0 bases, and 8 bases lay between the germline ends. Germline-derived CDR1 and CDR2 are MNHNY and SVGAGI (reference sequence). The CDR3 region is CASSYSRGMNTEAFF. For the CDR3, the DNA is TGTGCCAGCAGTTACTCCAGAGGCATGAACACTGAAGCTTTCTTT.

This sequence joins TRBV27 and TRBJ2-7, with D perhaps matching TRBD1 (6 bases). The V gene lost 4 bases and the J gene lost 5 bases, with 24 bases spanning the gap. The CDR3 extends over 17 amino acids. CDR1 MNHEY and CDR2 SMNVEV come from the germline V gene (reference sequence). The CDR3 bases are TGTGCCAGCAGTTCAATTCGCAACTCCGGGACACGACACGAGCAGTACTTC. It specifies CASSSIRNSGTRHEQYF.

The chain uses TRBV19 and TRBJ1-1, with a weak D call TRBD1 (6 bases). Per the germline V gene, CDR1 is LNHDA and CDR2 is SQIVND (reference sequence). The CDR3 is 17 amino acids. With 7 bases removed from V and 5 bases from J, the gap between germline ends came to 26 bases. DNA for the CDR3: TGTGCCAGTATCGACACAAACCCCGGGGGGCGCCGAACTGAAGCTTTCTTT. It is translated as CASIDTNPGGRRTEAFF.